This T cell receptor beta chain stems from a study of blood T cell repertoires in COVID-19. About the research overall: Sites in the United States, Italy and Spain provided acute and convalescent COVID-19 samples.

TCRdb's copy holds only in-frame clones and misses some; the assay was immunoSEQ multiplex PCR. The sample has 90,000 to 120,000 clones; roughly 83% are singletons. Germline CDR1 LNHDA, CDR2 SQIVND (reference sequence). The CDR3 runs to 13 residues. The chain has TRBV19 and TRBJ1-5, with 12 bases aligning to TRBD1. The sample was peripheral blood. This clonotype was sampled from a woman over 75 with active or convalescent COVID-19. CDR3 sequence: CATGTGGGQPQHF. For the CDR3, the DNA is TGTGCAACAGGGACAGGGGGCGGTCAGCCCCAGCATTTT.